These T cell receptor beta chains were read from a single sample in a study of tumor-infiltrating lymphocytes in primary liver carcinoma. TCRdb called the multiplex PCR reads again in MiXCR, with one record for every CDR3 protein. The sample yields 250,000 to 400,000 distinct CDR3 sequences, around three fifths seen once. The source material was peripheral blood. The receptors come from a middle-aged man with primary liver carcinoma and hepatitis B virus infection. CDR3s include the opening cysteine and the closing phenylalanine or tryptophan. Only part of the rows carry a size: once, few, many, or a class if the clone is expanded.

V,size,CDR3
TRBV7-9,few,CASSLVGVADTQYF
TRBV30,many,CAWTSRDSYEQYF
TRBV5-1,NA,CASSPKAGGNTGELFF
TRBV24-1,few,CATSDTGSRGGYTF
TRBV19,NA,CASSIGLAGTREQFF
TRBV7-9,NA,CASGPRDRPDTQYF
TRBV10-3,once,CAISRQEIASTDTQYF
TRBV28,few,CASRTGDPYQETQYF
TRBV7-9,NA,CASTRDSSNTEAFF
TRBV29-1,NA,CSIEEEGKTQYF
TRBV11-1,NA,CASTEGYKQYF
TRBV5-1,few,CASSLQGPPAGANVLTF
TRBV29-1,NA,CSAGSGGSYNEQFF
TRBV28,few,CASGKTYGYTF